This TCR beta chain originates from a study of circulating and synovial CD4+ cells in juvenile arthritis. Broader study findings: Traditional Vbeta family usage analysis missed the pathogenic-like versus bulk difference.

Produced via immunoSEQ multiplex PCR; TCRdb's table is partial and in-frame only. The sample has 14,000 or so clones; 75% to 90% are singletons. A note on this clone: Its antigen is currently unknown.

The CDR3 has 13 residues. With V trimmed by 6 bases and J by 7 bases, 6 bases remained unmatched. Germline-derived CDR1 and CDR2 are LNHDA and SQIVND (reference sequence). The source is a human patient with juvenile idiopathic arthritis. Some clones in this sample may be carry-over from other donors' samples. The J gene is TRBJ1-2, the V gene TRBV19; TRBD1 matches at 9 bases. Sequencing used CD4+ T cells from synovial fluid. CDR3 loop: CASSEQGAGGYTF. DNA for the CDR3: TGTGCCAGTAGCGAACAGGGGGCCGGTGGCTACACCTTC. Looking up the rest from reference TRBV19 and TRBJ1-2 gives the full variable domain: DGGITQSPKYLFRKEGQNVTLSCEQNLNHDAMYWYRQDPGQGLRLIYYSQIVNDFQKGDIAEGYSVSREKKESFPLTVTSAQKNPTAFYLCASSEQGAGGYTFGSGTRLTVV.